The 32 T cell receptor beta chains presented below share a single source sample, sequenced in a study of T cell repertoires in cytomegalovirus infection. These TCRs are of unknown antigen specificity. MiXCR was run by TCRdb on the reads, yielding one entry per CDR3 protein. The sample consists of 680,000 or so distinct CDR3 sequences, 30% to 35% of them appearing once. Sequenced here: cultured PBMCs, sampled from culture after CMV antigen stimulation. The origin of the receptors is a human donor in good health (CMV status not recorded). Some clones in this sample may be carry-over from other donors' samples.

This clonotype appeared a few times. V is TRBV20-1 and J is TRBJ2-3, with TRBD2 identical over 7 bases. The CDR3 spans 15 residues. The trim removed 0 bases at V and 4 bases at J, leaving 7 bases unmatched. CDR1 and CDR2 (germline): DFQATT, SNEGSKA (reference sequence). DNA of the CDR3: TGCAGTGCTAGAGACCCCCAGCGGGGATCAGATACGCAGTATTTT. Residues: CSARDPQRGSDTQYF.

This clonotype has only a few counts. J is TRBJ2-7 and V is TRBV28; unclear D gene. V lost 6 bases to trimming and J lost 2 bases, with 11 bases between them. The CDR3 consists of 13 residues. Germline-derived CDR1 and CDR2 are MDHEN and SYDVKM. The CDR3 region has the DNA TGTGCCAGCAGGCCCGGACCGGCCTACGAGCAGTACTTC. It specifies CASRPGPAYEQYF.

This clonotype was detected only a few times. This chain joins TRBV12-3 or TRBV12-4 and TRBJ2-7; D is uncertain. V was clipped by 1 base and J by 7 bases, with 8 bases between them. The CDR3 runs 12 residues. CDR3 sequence reads: CASSLGSPEQYF. The CDR3 nucleotides are TGTGCCAGCAGTTTAGGGTCCCCGGAGCAGTACTTC.

The chain couples TRBV6-1 to TRBJ2-1, with 9 nucleotides matching TRBD2. The germline V gene has CDR1 MNHNS and CDR2 SASEGT. After removal of 6 bases from V and 7 bases from J, the junction contained 7 bases not matched to a gene. This CDR3 is 14 amino acids long. The CDR3 is CASSSSGIWNEQFF. CDR3 nucleotides: TGTGCCAGCAGCTCTAGCGGGATATGGAATGAGCAGTTCTTC.

The chain uses TRBV6-1 and TRBJ2-3; D is possibly TRBD2 (5 bases). Between the trimmed V and J ends, which lost 5 bases and 2 bases, there was a span of 11 bases. The CDR3 has 14 amino acids. Germline V gene lookup returns CDR1 MNHNS and CDR2 SASEGT. The CDR3 region is CASSTGENTDTQYF. CDR3 DNA sequence: TGTGCCAGCAGTACCGGGGAAAACACAGATACGCAGTATTTT.

This clonotype has more than one count but fewer than ten. The chain carries TRBV6-5 and TRBJ2-7; 8 bases are a match to TRBD1. This CDR3 comprises 15 residues. Germline values: CDR1 MNHEY, CDR2 SVGAGI. With 5 bases clipped from V and 2 bases from J, the junction kept 8 bases outside the gene matches. The CDR3, as DNA: TGTGCCAGCAGTCTAGACAGGGGCGAAACCTACGAGCAGTACTTC. It translates to CASSLDRGETYEQYF.

In this sample, this clonotype turned up a few times. The V and J genes are TRBV20-1 and TRBJ2-3, with 11 bases aligning to TRBD2. The CDR3 loop spans 14 amino acids. V was clipped by 5 bases and J by 7 bases; unmatched bases: 8. Germline values: CDR1 DFQATT, CDR2 SNEGSKA (reference sequence). The CDR3 bases are TGCAGTGCTTCTAGCGGGGGGCCGGTTTATACGCAGTATTTT. It yields the protein CSASSGGPVYTQYF.

This clonotype has a handful of counts. This chain uses TRBV2 with TRBJ1-2; D unclear. CDR3 length equals 15 residues. Per the germline V gene, CDR1 is SNHLY and CDR2 is FYNNEI. The ends were cut back, 0 bases at V and 4 bases at J, with 12 bases in the middle. The CDR3 sequence: CASSEASTSTYGYTF. The CDR3, as DNA: TGTGCCAGCAGTGAAGCGTCGACTAGCACCTATGGCTACACCTTC. Filled out from reference TRBV2 and TRBJ1-2, the complete variable domain reads EPEVTQTPSHQVTQMGQEVILRCVPISNHLYFYWYRQILGQKVEFLVSFYNNEISEKSEIFDDQFSVERPDGSNFTLKIRSTKLEDSAMYFCASSEASTSTYGYTFGSGTRLTVV.

In this sample, this clonotype turned up many times. This chain uses TRBV12-3 or TRBV12-4 with TRBJ2-3, with unresolved D. V was clipped by 4 bases and J by 6 bases, with 11 bases between them. The CDR3 contains 13 residues. CDR3 residues: CASSSPLTDTQYF. The DNA for the CDR3 is TGTGCCAGCAGTTCGCCGCTAACGGATACGCAGTATTTT.

This clonotype came up a few times. The rearrangement joins TRBV7-2 to TRBJ2-5; D gene ambiguous. The V end was cut by 1 base, the J end by 6 bases, with 9 bases between. The V gene's germline CDR1 is SGHTA and CDR2 FQGNSA. CDR3 length: 13 residues. The DNA for the CDR3 is TGTGCCAGCAGCTTAGGGCCCGAACAGACCCAGTACTTC. This translates into CASSLGPEQTQYF. Full variable domain (rest looked up from reference TRBV7-2 and TRBJ2-5): GAGVSQSPSNKVTEKGKDVELRCDPISGHTALYWYRQSLGQGLEFLIYFQGNSAPDKSGLPSDRFSAERTGGSVSTLTIQRTQQEDSAVYLCASSLGPEQTQYFGPGTRLLVL.

This chain connects TRBV25-1 to TRBJ2-1, with TRBD2 as a possible D gene (6 bases). Per the germline V gene, CDR1 is MGHDK and CDR2 is SYGVNS. Trimming pared 10 bases from V and 4 bases from J, leaving 11 bases between. The CDR3 runs to 12 residues. The CDR3 DNA reads as TGTGCCATCCGGGACTTTTACAATGAGCAGTTCTTC. This gives the protein CAIRDFYNEQFF. The full variable domain, with the rest looked up from reference TRBV25-1 and TRBJ2-1, is EADIYQTPRYLVIGTGKKITLECSQTMGHDKMYWYQQDPGMELHLIHYSYGVNSTEKGDLSSESTVSRIRTEHFPLTLESARPSHTSQYLCAIRDFYNEQFFGPGTRLTVL.

Ten or more counts support this clonotype. The chain couples TRBV7-2 to TRBJ2-7, with D hard to call. Trimming cost V 1 base and J 6 bases, with 10 bases left between them. The CDR3 contains 13 residues. Per the germline V gene, CDR1 is SGHTA and CDR2 is FQGNSA. DNA for the CDR3: TGTGCCAGCAGCTTAGTTCAGTCGGTCGAGCAGTACTTC. Its protein product is CASSLVQSVEQYF.

This chain joins TRBV7-9 and TRBJ1-1; 7 bases match TRBD1. CDR1 is SEHNR, CDR2 FQNEAQ, per germline (reference sequence). The V gene end was trimmed by 1 base and the J gene end by 7 bases; junction bases not matched to a gene: 9. CDR3 length: 15 amino acids. CDR3 region: CASSLEGRQGIEAFF. CDR3 DNA sequence: TGTGCCAGCAGCTTAGAGGGTCGACAGGGTATTGAAGCTTTCTTT.

The chain has TRBV2 and TRBJ2-3; tentative D call: TRBD1 (5 bases). This CDR3 is 13 amino acids long. V was trimmed by 8 bases and J by 2 bases, leaving 11 bases between them. Germline V CDR1 and CDR2: SNHLY, FYNNEI. The chain's CDR3 is CASGASPTDTQYF. As DNA, the CDR3 is TGTGCCAGCGGGGCTAGTCCCACAGATACGCAGTATTTT. The full variable domain, with the rest looked up from reference TRBV2 and TRBJ2-3, is EPEVTQTPSHQVTQMGQEVILRCVPISNHLYFYWYRQILGQKVEFLVSFYNNEISEKSEIFDDQFSVERPDGSNFTLKIRSTKLEDSAMYFCASGASPTDTQYFGPGTRLTVL.

This clonotype showed up just a few times. The chain is built from TRBV7-9 and TRBJ2-7, with D hard to call. The CDR3 runs to 13 residues. In germline, CDR1 is SEHNR, CDR2 FQNEAQ (reference sequence). The V gene lost 10 bases and the J gene lost 3 bases, with 16 bases spanning the gap. The chain's CDR3 is CATNSVGGYEQYF. CDR3 bases: TGTGCCACCAATTCCGTGGGTGGCTACGAGCAGTACTTC. The full variable domain, with the rest looked up from reference TRBV7-9 and TRBJ2-7, is DTGVSQNPRHKITKRGQNVTFRCDPISEHNRLYWYRQTLGQGPEFLTYFQNEAQLEKSRLLSDRFSAERPKGSFSTLEIQRTEQGDSAMYLCATNSVGGYEQYFGPGTRLTVT.

The chain uses TRBV4-3 and TRBJ2-1; 11 bases map to TRBD2. V trimming: 3 bases; J trimming: 14 bases; junction bases outside the gene matches: 15. The CDR3 has 16 amino acids. Germline CDR1 and CDR2: LGHNA and YSLEER. CDR3 DNA sequence: TGCGCCAGCAGCCACGGGGGGACTAGCGGTGAGAGACTGAAGTTCTTC. Its translation: CASSHGGTSGERLKFF.

This clonotype turned up a few times. Here the CDR3 DNA reads TGCGCCAGCAGCTTTGGGGGACAGGGGACAGATACGCAGTATTTT. It specifies CASSFGGQGTDTQYF. V usage is TRBV5-1 and J usage is TRBJ2-3; 10 bases line up with TRBD1. The CDR3 runs to 15 residues. The ends lost 2 bases at V and 3 bases at J; junction bases unmatched: 3. Germline CDR1 SGHRS, CDR2 YFSETQ.

This clonotype was detected ten times or more. The CDR3 sequence is CASGGNNEQFF. DNA of the CDR3: TGTGCCAGCGGGGGGAACAATGAGCAGTTCTTC. The V and J genes are TRBV7-2 and TRBJ2-1; D may be TRBD2 (6 bases). The CDR3 has 11 amino acids. Germline lookup yields CDR1 SGHTA and CDR2 FQGNSA. V was clipped by 8 bases and J by 5 bases, with 7 bases between them.

The CDR3 DNA sequence: TGTGCCAACACCTTAAGGGGCTCTGGGGCCAACGTCCTGACTTTC. This gives the protein CANTLRGSGANVLTF. This chain links TRBV7-9 with TRBJ2-6, with D possibly matching TRBD1 (5 bases). Germline V gives CDR1 SEHNR, CDR2 FQNEAQ (reference sequence). Trimming took 10 bases from V and 0 from J, leaving 13 bases between them. The CDR3 spans 15 residues. Using reference TRBV7-9 and TRBJ2-6 for the parts outside the CDR3, the full variable domain is DTGVSQNPRHKITKRGQNVTFRCDPISEHNRLYWYRQTLGQGPEFLTYFQNEAQLEKSRLLSDRFSAERPKGSFSTLEIQRTEQGDSAMYLCANTLRGSGANVLTFGAGSRLTVL.

CDR3 residues: CASSLLGTSVPYEQYF. CDR3 coding DNA: TGTGCCAGCAGCTTATTAGGGACTAGCGTACCCTACGAGCAGTACTTC. The chain has TRBV11-2 and TRBJ2-7, with 10 bases matching TRBD2. This CDR3 has 16 amino acids. Germline V gene lookup returns CDR1 SGHAT and CDR2 FQNNGV. Losses at the gene ends were 2 bases for V and 2 bases for J; bases not matched to a gene: 6.

This clonotype was detected only a few times. The rearrangement joins TRBV5-4 to TRBJ2-7; either TRBD1 or TRBD2 may supply D (5 bases each). Between the trimmed V and J ends, which lost 4 bases and 10 bases, there was a span of 18 bases. CDR1 SGHNT and CDR2 YYREEE come from the germline V gene (reference sequence). There are 13 residues in the CDR3. Here the CDR3 DNA reads TGTGCCAGCAGCACAGAGATGAGAGGGGATCAGTACTTC. Translation gives CASSTEMRGDQYF.

This rearrangement joins TRBV5-4 to TRBJ2-1, with unresolved D. Looked up from germline, CDR1 is SGHNT and CDR2 is YYREEE (reference sequence). The germline V and J ends were trimmed by 0 bases and 0 bases, with 7 bases remaining between them. This CDR3 spans 15 amino acids. Written as DNA, the CDR3 is TGTGCCAGCAGCTTGGTTGAAAGCTCCTACAATGAGCAGTTCTTC. This gives the protein CASSLVESSYNEQFF. Variable domain in full (rest from reference TRBV5-4 and TRBJ2-1): ETGVTQSPTHLIKTRGQQVTLRCSSQSGHNTVSWYQQALGQGPQFIFQYYREEENGRGNFPPRFSGLQFPNYSSELNVNALELDDSALYLCASSLVESSYNEQFFGPGTRLTVL.

DNA for the CDR3: TGTGCCAGCAGTATAGTGGAGACCCAGTACTTC. Translating it yields CASSIVETQYF. V and J are TRBV2 and TRBJ2-5, with unresolved D. The CDR3 length is 11 residues. Trimming removed 5 bases at V and 5 bases at J, with 6 bases between. Germline V lookup: CDR1 SNHLY, CDR2 FYNNEI.

The chain combines TRBV5-4 with TRBJ1-2; D gene ambiguous. The CDR3 contains 11 residues. Trimming cost V 4 bases and J 11 bases, with 12 bases left between them. Germline V gene lookup returns CDR1 SGHNT and CDR2 YYREEE (reference sequence). Here the CDR3 DNA reads TGTGCCAGCAGCGCTTATCCGGAATACACCTTC. Translating gives CASSAYPEYTF. The full variable domain, its missing parts supplied by reference TRBV5-4 and TRBJ1-2, is ETGVTQSPTHLIKTRGQQVTLRCSSQSGHNTVSWYQQALGQGPQFIFQYYREEENGRGNFPPRFSGLQFPNYSSELNVNALELDDSALYLCASSAYPEYTFGSGTRLTVV.

This clonotype has at least ten counts. This chain connects TRBV7-2 to TRBJ1-1, with D hard to call. V shed 2 bases and J shed 0 bases, with 16 bases lying between them. Germline V gives CDR1 SGHTA, CDR2 FQGNSA. This CDR3 spans 17 amino acids. The CDR3 loop reads CASSLQLPGYMNTEAFF. DNA of the CDR3: TGTGCCAGCAGCTTACAGCTTCCGGGATATATGAACACTGAAGCTTTCTTT. Supplemented by reference TRBV7-2 and TRBJ1-1, the full variable domain reads GAGVSQSPSNKVTEKGKDVELRCDPISGHTALYWYRQSLGQGLEFLIYFQGNSAPDKSGLPSDRFSAERTGGSVSTLTIQRTQQEDSAVYLCASSLQLPGYMNTEAFFGQGTRLTVV.

The chain couples TRBV28 to TRBJ1-1, with 9 bases matching TRBD1. Germline V CDR1 and CDR2: MDHEN, SYDVKM. The trim removed 5 bases at V and 5 bases at J, leaving 6 bases unmatched. This CDR3 region has 14 residues. The CDR3 reads CASSRTGVGTEAFF. The CDR3 nucleotides read TGTGCCAGCAGTCGGACAGGGGTAGGAACTGAAGCTTTCTTT.

This chain connects TRBV6-2 or TRBV6-3 to TRBJ1-1; 9 bases line up with TRBD1. The CDR3 totals 15 residues. The germline V gene encodes CDR1 MNHEY and CDR2 SVGEGT. The V and J ends lost 2 bases and 5 bases, in that order; junction bases with no gene match: 6. CDR3 protein: CASSYLQGAVTEAFF. DNA for the CDR3: TGTGCCAGCAGTTACCTACAGGGGGCTGTGACTGAAGCTTTCTTT.

V gene TRBV12-3 or TRBV12-4 combines with J gene TRBJ2-5; the D is unclear. This CDR3 is built from 14 residues. V was trimmed by 5 bases and J by 4 bases, leaving 14 bases between them. This chain's CDR3 is CASSPPSRRETQYF. The CDR3 nucleotides read TGTGCCAGCAGTCCCCCTTCACGGAGAGAGACCCAGTACTTC.

The chain joins TRBV11-2 to TRBJ2-7; D remains ambiguous. CDR1 and CDR2 from the germline V gene are SGHAT and FQNNGV. V lost 1 base, J lost 6 bases, and 10 bases lay in between. The CDR3 consists of 13 residues. The CDR3 loop reads CASSLGSAREQYF. CDR3 nucleotide sequence: TGTGCCAGCAGCTTAGGGTCGGCTCGCGAGCAGTACTTC. Full variable domain (rest looked up from reference TRBV11-2 and TRBJ2-7): EAGVAQSPRYKIIEKRQSVAFWCNPISGHATLYWYQQILGQGPKLLIQFQNNGVVDDSQLPKDRFSAERLKGVDSTLKIQPAKLEDSAVYLCASSLGSAREQYFGPGTRLTVT.

This clonotype was recorded only once. Being one base from a much bigger clone, this may be a read error. The chain links TRBV7-8 to TRBJ2-2; D is undetermined. The CDR3 loop spans 13 amino acids. The V gene's germline CDR1 is SGHVS and CDR2 FQNEAQ. V was trimmed by 3 bases and J by 9 bases, leaving 11 bases between them. The CDR3 reads CASSFLAARELFF. The DNA for the CDR3 is TGTGCCAGCAGCTTCTTAGCTGCCAGGGAGCTGTTTTTT.

V usage is TRBV30 and J usage is TRBJ1-1; D gene ambiguous. V lost 3 bases and J 2 bases, leaving 7 bases between the germline ends. The CDR3 is 12 amino acids. The germline V gene encodes CDR1 GTSNPN and CDR2 SVGIG (reference sequence). The chain's CDR3 is CAWRRLNTEAFF. CDR3 nucleotides: TGTGCCTGGAGACGGCTTAACACTGAAGCTTTCTTT. The full variable domain, rest sourced from reference TRBV30 and TRBJ1-1, is SQTIHQWPATLVQPVGSPLSLECTVEGTSNPNLYWYRQAAGRGLQLLFYSVGIGQISSEVPQNLSASRPQDRQFILSSKKLLLSDSGFYLCAWRRLNTEAFFGQGTRLTVV.

This clonotype has more than one count but fewer than ten. The V call is TRBV6-6, the J call TRBJ2-5, with a weak D call TRBD2 (5 bases). The germline gives CDR1 MNHNY, CDR2 SVGAGI (reference sequence). The CDR3 is made up of 17 amino acids. V was clipped by 6 bases and J by 5 bases, with 25 bases between them. The CDR3 is CASSSGPGLAWRETQYF. DNA for the CDR3: TGTGCCAGCAGCTCCGGCCCCGGGCTGGCGTGGAGGGAGACCCAGTACTTC.